Detailed here is one T cell receptor (beta chain). Its antigen is unknown. This sample stems from a study of siplizumab effects on memory and regulatory T cells. Broader study findings: With siplizumab, mappable alloreactive CD4+ clones averaged around 65% Treg-derived, versus 25% to 30% in controls.

Assays examined about 100,000 TCR templates per sample. Some clones are missing from TCRdb's copy, which holds only in-frame ones; the method was immunoSEQ multiplex PCR. The repertoire holds approximately 68,000 clones, with about 90% as singletons. Sequencing was carried out using CD8+ T cells sorted from blood. The receptor comes from a human donor in good health.

The CDR3 coding sequence is TGTGCCAGCAGGACTTTATACGAGCAGTACTTC. Translating gives CASRTLYEQYF. The rearrangement uses TRBV6-6 and TRBJ2-7, with D hard to call. V was cut by 6 bases and J by 4 bases, with 7 bases left in between. This CDR3 region has 11 residues. The V gene's germline CDR1 is MNHNY and CDR2 SVGAGI (reference sequence).